This T cell receptor (beta chain) is drawn from a study of T cells of healthy individuals. TCRdb reanalysed the 5' RACE reads using MiXCR and keeps one entry per CDR3 protein. Among roughly 87,000 distinct CDR3 sequences listed, around 17% were seen once. Judged by abundance, this clonotype is medium-sized. The CDR3 is 12 amino acids. Trimming took 8 bases from V and 4 from J; bases not matched to a gene: 2. Germline V gives CDR1 LGHDT, CDR2 YNNKEL (reference sequence). The clonotype originates from a human donor in good health. The chain recombines TRBV3-1 with TRBJ2-7; 10 nucleotides line up with TRBD1. The CDR3: CASGQGDYEQYF. CDR3 in DNA: TGTGCCAGCGGACAGGGGGATTACGAGCAGTACTTC.